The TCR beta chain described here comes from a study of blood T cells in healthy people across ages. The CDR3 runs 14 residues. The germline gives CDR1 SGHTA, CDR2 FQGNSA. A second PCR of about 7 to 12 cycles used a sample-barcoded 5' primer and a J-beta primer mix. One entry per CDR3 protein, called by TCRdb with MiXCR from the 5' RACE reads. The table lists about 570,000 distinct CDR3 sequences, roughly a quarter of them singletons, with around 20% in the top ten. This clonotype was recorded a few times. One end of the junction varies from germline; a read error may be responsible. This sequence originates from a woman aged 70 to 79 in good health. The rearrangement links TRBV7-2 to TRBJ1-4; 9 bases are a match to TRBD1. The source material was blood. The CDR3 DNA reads TGTGCCAGCAGCCCAGGACAGGGGCGAGAAAAACTGCTTTTT. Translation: CASSPGQGREKLLF.